The TCR beta chain described here comes from a study of shared T cell receptors in the human thymus. The method was immunoSEQ multiplex PCR; TCRdb's version includes in-frame clones alone and lacks a portion of them. Among hundreds of thousands of clones, approximately 87% were seen once, and the ten largest hold roughly 0.0097%. V was pared by 1 base and J by 9 bases, with 15 bases between. This CDR3 has 14 residues. Germline loops: CDR1 LNHNV, CDR2 YYDKDF (reference sequence). These records were also assigned to another study, of human thymus T cells. From that report: The donors were infants in Finland with congenital heart defects, otherwise immunologically healthy. Thymus specimens were resections from corrective heart surgery. Related work found strong thymic repertoire overlap between unrelated individuals.

The chain is built from TRBV15 and TRBJ2-5; D may be TRBD2 (6 bases). The source is a boy younger than two with a congenital heart defect. The sequenced sample consisted of thymocytes. The DNA for the CDR3 is TGTGCCACCAGCAGAGTTCAGGGCGGAGGGCCCCAGTACTTC. Translated: CATSRVQGGGPQYF.